A single sample gave rise to the 20 T cell receptor beta chains below, sequenced in a study of shared clonotypes between healthy human individuals (dated by TCRdb to the early 2020s). The library came from the immunoSEQ multiplex PCR assay. As stored in TCRdb, this immuneACCESS dataset retains in-frame rearrangements with V and J assigned. A fraction of the clones does not appear; measured against another copy, unresolved V genes explain less than half of the discrepancy, and the remainder lacks a known reason. Within this sample are fewer than 3 million clones, with 80% to 95% of them counted one time only. Jointly, the top ten make up 0.3% to 0.45% of the sample. Sample: naive CD4+ T cells from PBMCs. This specimen's cell subset or site label, per the study, means: CD45RA+ positively selected. Source of these receptors: a man aged 18 to 30 in good health. Some clones in this sample may be carry-over from other donors' samples.

The rearrangement uses TRBV5-1 and TRBJ1-4; possible D gene TRBD1, 6 bases. Germline CDR1 SGHRS, CDR2 YFSETQ. The V gene lost 6 bases and the J gene lost 8 bases, with 26 bases spanning the gap. The CDR3 extends over 17 amino acids. CDR3 amino acids: CASTFSPRVRGGEKLFF. CDR3 DNA: TGCGCCAGCACTTTTTCCCCCCGAGTCAGGGGAGGAGAAAAACTGTTTTTT.

CDR3 loop: CASSEDPGAVYNEQFF. CDR3 coding DNA: TGTGCCAGCAGCGAAGACCCGGGAGCCGTCTACAATGAGCAGTTCTTC. This chain joins TRBV9 and TRBJ2-1; D is perhaps TRBD2 (6 bases). CDR3 length: 16 residues. Germline values: CDR1 SGDLS, CDR2 YYNGEE. V shed 3 bases and J shed 3 bases, with 16 bases lying between them.

V usage is TRBV10-2 and J usage is TRBJ1-4; D gene uncertain. CDR3 length: 12 amino acids. Trimming removed 7 bases at V and 8 bases at J, with 11 bases between. Germline V gene sequence: CDR1 WSHSY, CDR2 SAAADI. CDR3 in DNA: TGCGCCAGCATCACTTCTGACGAAAAACTGTTTTTT. It translates to CASITSDEKLFF.

The DNA for the CDR3 is TGTGCCACCCGAATGGGGGGAAACGCTGAAGCTTTCTTT. Its translation is CATRMGGNAEAFF. The chain joins TRBV10-3 to TRBJ1-1; D is possibly TRBD1 (5 bases). Trimming removed 10 bases at V and 6 bases at J, with 18 bases between. The CDR3 runs 13 residues. CDR1 is ENHRY and CDR2 is SYGVKD in the germline V gene.

The chain combines TRBV19 with TRBJ1-2, with D hard to call. V lost 2 bases and J lost 7, with 14 bases in between. This CDR3 comprises 14 residues. Germline V gene data show CDR1 as LNHDA and CDR2 as SQIVND (reference sequence). The CDR3 region has the DNA TGTGCCAGTAGTATACCCGACACGTTTCGTGGCTACACCTTC. Its protein product is CASSIPDTFRGYTF.

Turning to this clone: The DNA is omitted, as the CDR3 cannot be located on it reliably, and the CDR3 follows TCRdb's listing. The chain employs TRBV27 and TRBJ1-1. CDR1 and CDR2 (germline): MNHEY, SMNVEV (reference sequence). With termini counted, the CDR3 has 13 amino acids. CDR3 in amino acids: CASTSVRTTEAFF.

The CDR3 coding sequence is TGTGCCAGCAGCTTAGGGATCCCAATGGGTGGCTACACCTTC. Translation: CASSLGIPMGGYTF. This chain connects TRBV7-9 to TRBJ1-2; no reliable D call. Between the trimmed V and J ends, which lost 1 base and 7 bases, there was a span of 13 bases. This CDR3 is built from 14 residues. The V gene's germline CDR1 is SEHNR and CDR2 FQNEAQ (reference sequence). Based on the CDR3 plus reference TRBV7-9 and TRBJ1-2, the full variable domain is DTGVSQNPRHKITKRGQNVTFRCDPISEHNRLYWYRQTLGQGPEFLTYFQNEAQLEKSRLLSDRFSAERPKGSFSTLEIQRTEQGDSAMYLCASSLGIPMGGYTFGSGTRLTVV.

This chain links TRBV9 with TRBJ2-7; D gene ambiguous. In germline, CDR1 is SGDLS, CDR2 YYNGEE. The CDR3 spans 12 residues. Trimming removed 4 bases at V and 4 bases at J, with 9 bases between. The CDR3 DNA is TGTGCCAGCAGCAGGGATCGGTACGAGCAGTACTTC. It encodes CASSRDRYEQYF.

The chain uses TRBV11-2 and TRBJ2-7, with D hard to call. Germline CDR1 is SGHAT and CDR2 is FQNNGV. V was clipped by 5 bases and J by 6 bases, with 14 bases between them. The CDR3 runs 13 residues. DNA for the CDR3: TGTGCCAGCAGCCCCACCAACCTTCTCGAGCAGTACTTC. Translated, it gives CASSPTNLLEQYF.

The V gene is TRBV19, the J gene TRBJ2-7; 7 bases match TRBD1. Germline CDR1 is LNHDA and CDR2 is SQIVND (reference sequence). The J segment lost 0 bases and the V segment lost 5 bases, leaving 7 bases of the junction unmatched. The CDR3 consists of 15 residues. The CDR3 sequence is CASSAQQGYSYEQYF. The CDR3 DNA reads TGTGCCAGTAGTGCCCAACAGGGGTACTCCTACGAGCAGTACTTC. The full variable domain, in which reference TRBV19 and TRBJ2-7 provide the parts outside the CDR3, is DGGITQSPKYLFRKEGQNVTLSCEQNLNHDAMYWYRQDPGQGLRLIYYSQIVNDFQKGDIAEGYSVSREKKESFPLTVTSAQKNPTAFYLCASSAQQGYSYEQYFGPGTRLTVT.

A remark on this clone: Other nucleotide sequences from this sample produce the same CDR3. The genes are TRBV27 and TRBJ2-5, with 13 bases aligning to TRBD2. Unmatched junction bases numbered 2, after V lost 1 base and J lost 3 bases. Germline V gene lookup returns CDR1 MNHEY and CDR2 SMNVEV (reference sequence). The CDR3 is made up of 16 amino acids. CDR3 sequence (DNA): TGTGCCAGCAGTTTATTAGGACTAGCGGGAGAAGAGACCCAGTACTTC. This sequence encodes CASSLLGLAGEETQYF.

The gene calls are TRBV2 and TRBJ2-1; D remains unclear. The ends were cut back, 3 bases at V and 0 bases at J, with 12 bases in the middle. The CDR3 extends over 16 amino acids. Germline-derived CDR1 and CDR2 are SNHLY and FYNNEI. The CDR3 reads CASSDWRRSSYNEQFF. As DNA, the CDR3 is TGTGCCAGCAGTGACTGGCGGAGAAGCTCCTACAATGAGCAGTTCTTC.

V gene TRBV7-9 combines with J gene TRBJ2-2; D ambiguous. Trimming left V 5 bases short and J 9 bases short, with 7 bases between. Per germline, CDR1 SEHNR and CDR2 FQNEAQ (reference sequence). The length of the CDR3 is 11 residues. The DNA for the CDR3 is TGTGCCAGCAGCCACGATCGGGAGCTGTTTTTT. Its translation is CASSHDRELFF.

The chain recombines TRBV5-5 with TRBJ1-1; no reliable D call. The germline V gene encodes CDR1 SGHKS and CDR2 YYEKEE (reference sequence). Trimming cost V 0 bases and J 6 bases, with 6 bases left between them. This CDR3 contains 12 residues. CDR3 in DNA: TGTGCCAGCAGCTTGGACGGACCTGAAGCTTTCTTT. Its translation: CASSLDGPEAFF. Based on the CDR3 plus reference TRBV5-5 and TRBJ1-1, the full variable domain is DAGVTQSPTHLIKTRGQQVTLRCSPISGHKSVSWYQQVLGQGPQFIFQYYEKEERGRGNFPDRFSARQFPNYSSELNVNALLLGDSALYLCASSLDGPEAFFGQGTRLTVV.

This chain links TRBV10-1 with TRBJ2-5; D not resolved. The CDR3 has 13 amino acids. Germline assignment: CDR1 WNHNN and CDR2 SYGVQD (reference sequence). V was pared by 3 bases and J by 6 bases, with 11 bases between. The CDR3 region has the DNA TGCGCCAGCAGTGAAGGGCCCGGGCAGACCCAGTACTTC. Translated: CASSEGPGQTQYF.

The chain uses TRBV2 and TRBJ2-7; D ambiguous. Per the germline V gene, CDR1 is SNHLY and CDR2 is FYNNEI. The CDR3 has 12 residues. V was shortened by 8 bases and J by 6 bases, with 14 bases between the two germline ends. The CDR3, as DNA: TGTGCCAGCGTTTGGGGATTCGGCGAGCAGTACTTC. This encodes CASVWGFGEQYF.

The chain is built from TRBV28 and TRBJ2-2; TRBD1 is a possible D gene (6 bases). The CDR3 totals 16 residues. Trimming took 5 bases from V and 2 from J, leaving 15 bases between them. Germline CDR1 is MDHEN and CDR2 is SYDVKM. The CDR3 sequence: CASSITGTRNTGELFF. CDR3 bases: TGTGCCAGCAGTATTACAGGGACAAGAAACACCGGGGAGCTGTTTTTT. The whole variable domain, filled in from reference TRBV28 and TRBJ2-2, reads DVKVTQSSRYLVKRTGEKVFLECVQDMDHENMFWYRQDPGLGLRLIYFSYDVKMKEKGDIPEGYSVSREKKERFSLILESASTNQTSMYLCASSITGTRNTGELFFGEGSRLTVL.

The gene calls are TRBV18 and TRBJ2-7; 9 nucleotides line up with TRBD1. The CDR3 contains 13 residues. The V and J ends lost 3 bases and 7 bases, in that order; junction bases with no gene match: 4. Per germline, CDR1 KGHSH and CDR2 LQKENI. The CDR3 reads CASSPDRGLEQYF. The CDR3 nucleotides read TGTGCCAGCTCACCGGACAGGGGTCTGGAGCAGTACTTC. Complete variable domain (other parts from reference TRBV18 and TRBJ2-7): NAGVMQNPRHLVRRRGQEARLRCSPMKGHSHVYWYRQLPEEGLKFMVYLQKENIIDESGMPKERFSAEFPKEGPSILRIQQVVRGDSAAYFCASSPDRGLEQYFGPGTRLTVT.

The V call is TRBV28, the J call TRBJ2-3; D is perhaps TRBD2 (5 bases). Germline values: CDR1 MDHEN, CDR2 SYDVKM. The CDR3 runs to 12 residues. The germline V and J ends were trimmed by 6 bases and 10 bases, with 14 bases remaining between them. As DNA, the CDR3 is TGTGCCAGCAGCCCCCTTATGAGGGCGCAGTATTTT. Amino acid sequence: CASSPLMRAQYF.

The chain uses TRBV6-6 and TRBJ2-7; 9 bases match TRBD1. V was pared by 6 bases and J by 2 bases, with 8 bases of the junction left unmatched. Germline loops: CDR1 MNHNY, CDR2 SVGAGI (reference sequence). The CDR3 runs 15 residues. The CDR3 sequence is CASSPHGTGTYEQYF. CDR3 bases: TGTGCCAGCAGCCCTCACGGGACAGGGACCTACGAGCAGTACTTC.